This T cell receptor (beta chain) was identified during a study of CD8 T cells in Susac syndrome. Reverse transcription of 0.5 to 1 ug RNA was performed with random hexamers. The method of amplification for TCR beta CDR3 was immunoSEQ multiplex PCR, covering 54 Vbeta and 13 Jbeta. TCRdb analysed the immunoSEQ multiplex PCR reads with MiXCR anew, one entry per CDR3 protein. The sample yields 200,000 or so distinct CDR3 sequences, about 96% seen once. V lost 7 bases to trimming and J lost 4 bases, with 13 bases between them. The CDR3 is 13 residues long. Per the germline V gene, CDR1 is SNHLY and CDR2 is FYNNEI. The authors carried out high-throughput sequencing of TCR beta. They applied it to CD8+ and CD4+ T cells obtained from blood.

This sequence was found in a human donor with multiple sclerosis. Sequenced material: CD4+ T cells from PBMCs. The chain links TRBV2 to TRBJ1-2; D gene ambiguous. This CDR3 is CASTGEEGYGYTF. Here the CDR3 DNA reads TGTGCCAGCACTGGGGAGGAAGGCTATGGCTACACCTTC.